This T cell receptor beta chain was sequenced for a study of blood T cell repertoires in COVID-19. As for the study in general: Donors in the United States, Italy and Spain gave samples during acute or convalescent COVID-19.

The germline V gene encodes CDR1 SGHNT and CDR2 YYREEE (reference sequence). J gave up 5 bases and V 2 bases, and 5 bases lay outside the gene matches. The CDR3 is made up of 15 amino acids. How the authors handled the data: Estimation of nucleated cell counts was performed using reference gene primer amplification. TCRdb keeps only in-frame clones here, not all; method: immunoSEQ multiplex PCR. D and trimming come from the DNA, and the V and J calls and clone size come from that table. The table has some 37,000 clones, over 75% seen once; the top ten hold more than 4%. The rearrangement uses TRBV5-4 and TRBJ2-2, with 8 bases that match TRBD2. Sequenced input: peripheral blood. The sequence was collected from a human donor in a cohort sampled during active COVID-19. For the CDR3, the DNA is TGTGCCAGCAGCTTCGGGAGGGCGGGTACCGGGGAGCTGTTTTTT. It codes for CASSFGRAGTGELFF.